Each of the 22 T cell receptor beta chains below was sequenced from the same sample in a study of T cell responses to AZD1222 COVID-19 vaccine. Data came from immunoSEQ multiplex PCR; TCRdb stores just in-frame clones and leaves some out. The profile shows 95,000 to 150,000 clones, roughly 90% of them singletons. This specimen consisted of peripheral blood, obtained on day 0 of AZD1222 vaccination. The receptors come from an adult in good health.

V gene TRBV3-1 (or the pseudogene TRBV3-2) combines with J gene TRBJ2-2; D perhaps matches TRBD2 (6 bases). The CDR3 runs to 16 residues. V shed 5 bases and J shed 0 bases, with 13 bases lying between them. Germline V gene data show CDR1 as LGHDT and CDR2 as YNNKEL (reference sequence). Here the CDR3 reads CASSARDLPNTGELFF. The CDR3 nucleotides read TGTGCCAGCAGCGCAAGGGACTTGCCGAACACCGGGGAGCTGTTTTTT.

This clone was seen more than once but under ten times. The rearrangement uses TRBV11-3 and TRBJ1-1; D call uncertain. Germline V gene lookup returns CDR1 SGHNT and CDR2 YENEEA. The V and J ends lost 1 base and 1 base respectively, with 4 bases between them. This CDR3 has 13 amino acids. CDR3: CASSLGQNTEAFF. For the CDR3, the DNA is TGTGCCAGCAGCTTAGGACAGAACACTGAAGCTTTCTTT. The variable domain in full, with the rest retrieved from reference TRBV11-3 and TRBJ1-1, is EAGVVQSPRYKIIEKKQPVAFWCNPISGHNTLYWYLQNLGQGPELLIRYENEEAVDDSQLPKDRFSAERLKGVDSTLKIQPAELGDSAVYLCASSLGQNTEAFFGQGTRLTVV.

The V and J genes are TRBV28 and TRBJ1-2; D possibly corresponds to TRBD1 (5 bases). Germline loops: CDR1 MDHEN, CDR2 SYDVKM. This CDR3 region has 14 residues. V was clipped by 2 bases and J by 8 bases, with 15 bases between them. The CDR3 sequence is CASSLPIQALGYTF. The CDR3, as DNA: TGTGCCAGCAGTTTACCAATACAGGCACTAGGCTACACCTTC.

This clone was detected only once. The chain combines TRBV2 with TRBJ2-7; D perhaps matches TRBD2 (6 bases). CDR1 and CDR2 from the germline V gene are SNHLY and FYNNEI. CDR3 length equals 15 residues. V was cut by 6 bases and J by 2 bases, with 17 bases left in between. CDR3 DNA: TGTGCCAGCAGGGACCTGACTAGTTGGGCCTACGAGCAGTACTTC. Its protein is CASRDLTSWAYEQYF.

This clone appeared a single time. V and J are TRBV2 and TRBJ2-7; 7 bases align to TRBD1. CDR3 size: 14 residues. V dropped 6 bases and J dropped 2; count of bases not matched to a gene: 7. Germline V gene data show CDR1 as SNHLY and CDR2 as FYNNEI. The CDR3 sequence is CASRPTGTAYEQYF. The CDR3 coding sequence is TGTGCCAGCAGGCCGACCGGGACAGCCTACGAGCAGTACTTC.

The chain carries TRBV15 and TRBJ1-4, with 9 positions matching TRBD1. CDR3 length: 14 amino acids. Germline values: CDR1 LNHNV, CDR2 YYDKDF (reference sequence). After removal of 9 bases from V and 3 bases from J, the junction contained 5 bases not matched to a gene. The CDR3 spells CATQRQGANEKLFF. CDR3 DNA: TGTGCCACGCAAAGACAGGGGGCTAATGAAAAACTGTTTTTT. Complete variable domain (other parts from reference TRBV15 and TRBJ1-4): DAMVIQNPRYQVTQFGKPVTLSCSQTLNHNVMYWYQQKSSQAPKLLFHYYDKDFNNEADTPDNFQSRRPNTSFCFLDIRSPGLGDTAMYLCATQRQGANEKLFFGSGTQLSVL.

J is TRBJ2-1 and V is TRBV19, with a weak D call TRBD2 (6 bases). CDR3 length: 16 residues. Trimming removed 3 bases at V and 3 bases at J, with 15 bases between. Germline-derived CDR1 and CDR2 are LNHDA and SQIVND (reference sequence). The CDR3 is CASSITSSPYYNEQFF. The CDR3 bases are TGTGCCAGTAGTATTACTAGCTCCCCGTACTACAATGAGCAGTTCTTC.

This chain connects TRBV19 to TRBJ1-4; maybe TRBD1 (6 bases). There are 13 residues in the CDR3. The germline gives CDR1 LNHDA, CDR2 SQIVND (reference sequence). Trimming cost V 8 bases and J 0 bases, with 7 bases left between them. The CDR3 DNA reads as TGTGCCAGTCGGGGGCCAACTAATGAAAAACTGTTTTTT. This encodes CASRGPTNEKLFF.

This rearrangement joins TRBV10-3 to TRBJ2-7; a weak D match, TRBD2 (6 bases). There are 16 residues in the CDR3. CDR1 and CDR2 (germline): ENHRY, SYGVKD. V was shortened by 5 bases and J by 6 bases, with 23 bases between the two germline ends. CDR3 loop: CAISQRSGVGPSEQYF. CDR3 nucleotide sequence: TGTGCCATCAGTCAACGTAGCGGAGTTGGGCCTTCCGAGCAGTACTTC.

The chain recombines TRBV24-1 with TRBJ2-7, with 11 bases that match TRBD1. The germline CDR1 and CDR2 sequences are KGHDR and SFDVKD. This CDR3 has 18 residues. The trim removed 9 bases at V and 3 bases at J, leaving 18 bases unmatched. The CDR3 region is CATLEGQGAFVDLYEQYF. The CDR3, as DNA: TGTGCCACCCTTGAAGGACAGGGGGCATTCGTGGATCTCTACGAGCAGTACTTC.

The V gene is TRBV28, the J gene TRBJ1-5; possibly TRBD1 for D (5 bases). This CDR3 region has 14 residues. The germline V gene encodes CDR1 MDHEN and CDR2 SYDVKM. Trimming left V 4 bases short and J 0 bases short, with 7 bases between. This CDR3 is CASSSGHSNQPQHF. In nucleotides, the CDR3 is TGTGCCAGCAGTTCCGGACATAGCAATCAGCCCCAGCATTTT.

This clone came up many times. CDR3 nucleotide sequence: TGTGCCACTCAACACAGGGGCAATCAGCCCCAGCATTTT. Its protein is CATQHRGNQPQHF. The V gene is TRBV28, the J gene TRBJ1-5; tentative D call: TRBD1 (6 bases). With 10 bases removed from V and 2 bases from J, the gap between germline ends came to 12 bases. Germline CDR1 and CDR2: MDHEN and SYDVKM. This CDR3 contains 13 residues.

The chain couples TRBV2 to TRBJ1-6, with D possibly being TRBD1 (6 bases). Germline-derived CDR1 and CDR2 are SNHLY and FYNNEI. The V and J ends lost 6 bases and 3 bases respectively, with 12 bases between them. CDR3 length: 15 residues. The CDR3 DNA sequence: TGTGCCAGCAGGGATCGACAGGACTATAATTCACCCCTCCACTTT. Its translation is CASRDRQDYNSPLHF.

The DNA for the CDR3 is TGTGCCACCAGTGAGAGCCGTCGGATCCCAGATACGCAGTATTTT. The encoded protein is CATSESRRIPDTQYF. The J gene is TRBJ2-3, the V gene TRBV24-1; no clear D. The CDR3 contains 15 residues. The germline V gene encodes CDR1 KGHDR and CDR2 SFDVKD. Trimming shortened V by 4 bases and J by 4 bases, and 14 bases separated the two germline ends.

The chain employs TRBV27 and TRBJ2-2; 7 nucleotides agree with TRBD2. This CDR3 contains 15 residues. V gave up 5 bases and J gave up 4 bases; unmatched junction bases: 7. Germline V gene data show CDR1 as MNHEY and CDR2 as SMNVEV (reference sequence). CDR3 amino acids: CASSAPPGGTGELFF. The CDR3 nucleotides are TGTGCCAGCAGTGCACCCCCGGGGGGCACCGGGGAGCTGTTTTTT.

V gene TRBV12-5 combines with J gene TRBJ1-5; the D gene is possibly TRBD1 (5 bases). V was pared by 1 base and J by 6 bases, with 13 bases between. The germline V gene encodes CDR1 LGHNT and CDR2 FRNRAP. This CDR3 is built from 15 residues. Here the CDR3 DNA reads TGTGCTAGTGGTTTGGGAGACAGCCCGGGTCAGCCCCAGCATTTT. It is translated as CASGLGDSPGQPQHF.

In this sample, this clone turned up once. CDR3 residues: CASSMAVEQYF. CDR3 in DNA: TGTGCCAGCAGTATGGCGGTCGAGCAGTACTTC. The chain employs TRBV6-5 and TRBJ2-7; D unresolved. The germline gives CDR1 MNHEY, CDR2 SVGAGI. CDR3 length: 11 amino acids. V lost 5 bases and J lost 6, with 8 bases in between.

The chain uses TRBV7-8 and TRBJ2-7; 13 bases are shared with TRBD2. CDR1 and CDR2 from the germline V gene are SGHVS and FQNEAQ. After removal of 4 bases from V and 6 bases from J, the junction contained 6 bases not matched to a gene. This CDR3 comprises 15 residues. This CDR3 reads CASSSTSGGQGEQYF. Here the CDR3 DNA reads TGTGCCAGCAGCTCGACTAGCGGGGGGCAGGGCGAGCAGTACTTC.

The chain uses TRBV2 and TRBJ1-1; TRBD1 aligns across 8 bases. Germline V gene lookup returns CDR1 SNHLY and CDR2 FYNNEI. The junction had 11 bases not matched to a gene; V was cut back by 7 bases and J by 1 base. The length of the CDR3 is 16 residues. The CDR3 region has the DNA TGTGCCAGCAACCTAAACGCAGGACAGGGGAACACTGAAGCTTTCTTT. As protein: CASNLNAGQGNTEAFF. The full variable domain, rest sourced from reference TRBV2 and TRBJ1-1, is EPEVTQTPSHQVTQMGQEVILRCVPISNHLYFYWYRQILGQKVEFLVSFYNNEISEKSEIFDDQFSVERPDGSNFTLKIRSTKLEDSAMYFCASNLNAGQGNTEAFFGQGTRLTVV.

The chain employs TRBV19 and TRBJ1-4, with D unclear. CDR1 and CDR2 (germline): LNHDA, SQIVND (reference sequence). The CDR3 is 9 amino acids. Trimming took 9 bases from V and 8 from J, leaving 4 bases between them. CDR3 DNA: TGTGCCAGCGGAGAAAAACTGTTTTTT. Its translation: CASGEKLFF.

The rearrangement links TRBV11-1 to TRBJ2-2; D is perhaps TRBD2 (6 bases). V dropped 1 base and J dropped 0 bases, with 6 bases sitting between them. The germline gives CDR1 SGHAT, CDR2 FQDESV (reference sequence). The CDR3 sequence is 15 residues long. This CDR3 is CASSLGGANTGELFF. The CDR3 bases are TGTGCCAGCAGCTTAGGCGGGGCGAACACCGGGGAGCTGTTTTTT.

The gene calls are TRBV11-2 and TRBJ1-5, with TRBD1 matching 7 bases. The CDR3 has 15 residues. Per germline, CDR1 SGHAT and CDR2 FQNNGV. After removal of 5 bases from V and 6 bases from J, the junction contained 10 bases not matched to a gene. CDR3 sequence reads: CASSEGGRGAQPQHF. DNA of the CDR3: TGTGCCAGCAGCGAAGGGGGCAGGGGTGCTCAGCCCCAGCATTTT.